The source of this T cell receptor (beta chain) is a study of blood T cells in healthy people across ages (dated by TCRdb to between 2014 and 2017). Regarding the study in general: In model experiments, template switching captured roughly one uniquely barcoded TCR beta cDNA molecule for every two T cells. The donors were split into four age groups: young (average 16 years), middle-aged (about 40), aged (roughly 60) and long-lived (approximately 80). To track age-related changes in TCR beta repertoire diversity, the study relied on deep sequencing normalized with unique cDNA molecular identifiers. The study analyzed two additional independent replicas of 1 million unique cDNA reads from the same blood draw for two donors, one aged 18 to 30 and one aged 80 or older.

The CDR3 covers 15 residues, taking in both the cysteine and the phenylalanine. Only CDR3 DNA remains: 45 bases, in frame from the first base. From the germline V gene, CDR1 is SNHLY and CDR2 is FYNNEI. Between the V and J ends, shortened by 2 bases and 8 bases respectively, the junction contains 18 bases. The receptor library was made with 5' RACE. Data came from an Illumina HiSeq 2500. The second PCR ran for roughly 7 to 11 cycles and used a J-beta primer mix along with a sample-barcoded 5' primer. A unique molecular identifier was introduced onto each TCR beta cDNA molecule by a template-switch 5' adaptor carrying 12 random nucleotides. Each sample yielded at least 2.5 million CDR3-containing paired-end reads. All of the RNA was converted into first-strand cDNA using the Mint cDNA synthesis kit, with a TRBC-specific oligonucleotide serving as the primer. Following uracil-DNA glycosylase treatment, a first 18-cycle PCR with universal primers M1SS and BC2_uni_R was performed on all cDNA. On the study's bioinformatics: Normalization of each sample was performed by random selection of 1 million high-quality reads, each carrying a distinct molecular identifier. Instead of being binned into consensus sequences, reads with shared molecular identifiers were discarded. CDR3 identification, clonotype clustering and error correction used MiTCR with a Q25 quality threshold and the strictest error-elimination algorithm. A nonparametric unseen species model using Euler transformation provided a lower-bound estimate of total TCR beta diversity. TCRdb passed the public sequencing reads through fastp at Q25 and MiXCR, retaining productive beta sequences. Under each unique CDR3 protein, matching rows form one entry showing the most common genes and DNA. These V and J calls rely on TCRdb rather than the paper's analysis. The sample records around 500,000 distinct CDR3 sequences, 25% to 35% of which are singletons. About 3.3% of the sample goes to the ten largest clones.

The paper as a whole reports these results and caveats: Total diversity estimates from one million sequenced T cells were considered lower bounds and underestimates. There was a strong correlation between observed TCR beta diversity and the percentage of naive T cells measured by flow cytometry. Because the CMV infection status of the donors was unknown, age-related changes in expanded clonotypes may potentially have been confounded. The long-lived group showed more naive CD4+ T cells, fewer expanded clones and increased TCR diversity than the aged group, suggesting age selection. As age increased, observed TCR beta diversity per million T cells dropped in a roughly linear way, and a significant reduction was already evident by age 40. Bulk unsorted PBMC profiling prevented conclusive comparison of naive and antigen-experienced compartments.

This clonotype was found a few times. No cognate antigen has been identified for it. No base quality values were provided; no much bigger clone lies one nucleotide off. The donors were some 36 Caucasian individuals from Russia, aged roughly 6 to 90 years, who were systemically healthy. Approximately 11 milliliters of peripheral blood were drawn from each donor into EDTA-treated Vacutainer tubes. Ficoll-Paque density-gradient centrifugation was used to isolate PBMCs, with at least 6.5 million per sample. Total RNA, at least 6 micrograms per sample, was extracted from PBMCs with Trizol reagent. For every donor, flow cytometry on a PBMC aliquot measured the percentage of naive CD45RAhigh/CD27high T cells. The same specimen was also included in a second study, on T cells of mothers and their children. Per the second study: Nine systemically healthy Caucasian individuals served as donors, namely three mothers together with their six children. cDNA synthesis used all of the extracted RNA, with around 1.6 ug of RNA in each 15 ul reaction. In the second PCR, the M1S primer introduced both the sample barcodes and 2-4 random nucleotides. Over 9.5 million TCR beta CDR3 reads were obtained for each mother, and 2.5 million to 3 million reads were obtained for each child. Thymic selection shapes the output of TCR recombination in a similar way in related and unrelated pairs, and inherited differences have a minor effect. Related mother-child pairs always showed normalized repertoire overlap that was slightly higher than in unrelated mother-child pairs, though the difference was never significant. With a sensitivity of approximately 93 clones per million clonotypes, no persistent microchimeric T cell clones were detected. In the study, deep NGS was used to compare the TCR beta repertoires of mothers and children, and features distinguishing related mother-child pairs from unrelated individuals were sought. On average, the children were around 11 +/- 4 years old, while the mothers were approximately 41 +/- 4 years old. After adapters were ligated using NEBNext reagents, the libraries underwent 100+100 nt paired-end sequencing on an Illumina HiSeq 2000. To prevent cross-contamination, the mother and child libraries were prepared one month apart and sequenced in separate runs. For each donor, between about 450,000 and 2,300,000 distinct TCR beta clonotypes were identified. Naive TCR beta clonotypes were estimated from low-frequency clonotypes matched to each donor's FACS-determined naive share, without sorting.

The rearranged segments are TRBV2 and TRBJ1-2, with the D gene not confidently named. The sequenced sample consisted of blood. This sequence was found in a boy aged 2 to 10 in good health. In nucleotides, the sequence is TGTGCCAGCAGTGAAAACGTCGCCATGGTTTTGGGCTACACCTTC. It specifies CASSENVAMVLGYTF.